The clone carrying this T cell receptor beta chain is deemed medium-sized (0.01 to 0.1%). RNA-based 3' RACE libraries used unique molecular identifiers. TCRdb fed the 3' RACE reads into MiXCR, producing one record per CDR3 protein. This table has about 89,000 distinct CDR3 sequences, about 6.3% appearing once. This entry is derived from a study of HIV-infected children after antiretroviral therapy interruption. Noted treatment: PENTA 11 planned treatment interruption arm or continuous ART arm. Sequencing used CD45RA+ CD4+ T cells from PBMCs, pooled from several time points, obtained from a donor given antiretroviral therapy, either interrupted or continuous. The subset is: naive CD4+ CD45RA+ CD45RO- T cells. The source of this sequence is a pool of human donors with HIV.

CDR3 loop: CASTPGLNTGELFF. The CDR3, as DNA: TGTGCCAGCACTCCAGGGCTTAACACCGGGGAGCTGTTTTTT. This chain links TRBV12-3 or TRBV12-4 with TRBJ2-2; maybe TRBD1 (5 bases). V was shortened by 7 bases and J by 2 bases, with 11 bases between the two germline ends. The CDR3 contains 14 residues.